Described below is a single TCR beta chain sequence and its context. Its antigen is unidentified. Clones were sequenced by immunoSEQ multiplex PCR, and TCRdb holds only the in-frame ones, with some missing. The sample lists 100,000 to 120,000 clones, roughly nine tenths occurring once. This entry comes from a study of T cell responses to AZD1222 COVID-19 vaccine. Study-level findings and limits: The peak T cell response came first, and repertoires were sampled only after it. Targeting of unmutated variant regions was reportedly seen in nearly half of spike-specific TCRs. Clonal diversity may have been underestimated, and the donors were mostly white British, with more females than males. Breadth and depth of Spike-specific TCRs rose after two AZD1222 doses.

Trimming shortened V by 0 bases and J by 5 bases, and 17 bases separated the two germline ends. Germline-derived CDR1 and CDR2 are SGDLS and YYNGEE. The CDR3 has 16 amino acids. The specimen comprised peripheral blood, sampled on day 0 of MenACWY control vaccination. This TCR was recovered from an adult in good health. The chain is built from TRBV9 and TRBJ1-2; D is undetermined. CDR3 bases: TGTGCCAGCAGCGTAGCGAAAGGGAAGGGATTTTATGGCTACACCTTC. Its protein is CASSVAKGKGFYGYTF.